Included here is one T cell receptor (beta chain) sequence, with context. Its specificity is not known. The data were obtained in a study of T cells in localized non-small cell lung cancer. Whole-study results and caveats: Increased T cell density in blood showed an association with longer overall survival.

Per the germline V gene, CDR1 is SGHTA and CDR2 is FQGNSA. CDR3 length: 12 amino acids. Trimming took off 5 bases at V and 7 bases at J, with 11 bases between the two ends. Clones were sequenced by immunoSEQ multiplex PCR, and TCRdb holds only the in-frame ones, with some missing. The table includes around 140,000 clones, 70% to 90% detected once. The TCR sequence derives from a female donor of 60 years or more with stage I lung adenocarcinoma. The starting material was peripheral blood, obtained before any cancer treatment. J is TRBJ2-5 and V is TRBV7-2; the D is unclear. The CDR3 DNA sequence: TGTGCCAGCAGCCTCGTGGGTGTGACCCAGTACTTC. Translated: CASSLVGVTQYF.